A single sample is the source of the 17 T cell receptor beta chains below, sequenced in a study of vaccination effects on CD4 cells after COVID-19. The assay was immunoSEQ multiplex PCR, and TCRdb's table has in-frame clones only and misses some. The table shows some 68,000 clones, with roughly 72% occurring only once. Prior to sequencing, the ViraFEST assay stimulated PBMC with viral peptide pools, which expanded the antigen-specific CD4+ T cells. A 10-day culture period preceded the isolation of CD4+ T cells. Testing of the vaccine recipients showed negative nucleocapsid antibodies and no prior SARS-CoV-2 infection. Their target antigens are unknown. This material consisted of CD4+ T cells from PBMCs cultured with HCoV-OC43 spike peptides, taken before COVID-19 vaccination. Subset specified: HCoV-OC43 spike overlapping peptide pool stimulation. The receptors here all came from a human donor who received a COVID-19 vaccine.

This chain joins TRBV6-2 or TRBV6-3 and TRBJ1-2, with D tentatively TRBD1 (6 bases). With 2 bases removed from V and 5 bases from J, the gap between germline ends came to 21 bases. Per the germline V gene, CDR1 is MNHEY and CDR2 is SVGEGT. The CDR3 covers 17 residues. CDR3 loop: CASSYVVSTGRFYGYTF. CDR3 DNA: TGTGCCAGCAGTTACGTCGTCAGTACAGGGAGATTTTATGGCTACACCTTC.

This clone showed up just a few times. The rearrangement links TRBV3-1 (or the pseudogene TRBV3-2) to TRBJ2-7; 8 nucleotides agree with TRBD2. CDR3 size: 15 residues. The germline V gene encodes CDR1 LGHDT and CDR2 YNNKEL (reference sequence). With V trimmed by 1 base and J by 3 bases, 5 bases remained unmatched. The CDR3 nucleotides read TGTGCCAGCAGCCAAGGGGGTAGCGGGGTCTACGAGCAGTACGTC. It specifies CASSQGGSGVYEQYV.

The V and J genes are TRBV5-6 and TRBJ1-3; maybe TRBD1 (6 bases). CDR3 length: 19 residues. Trimming removed 0 bases from V and 0 bases from J, with 19 bases in between. Germline lookup yields CDR1 SGHDT and CDR2 YYEEEE. CDR3 in DNA: TGTGCCAGCAGCTTGGTATATACCTTGACAGGTCACTCTGGAAACACCATATATTTT. This sequence encodes CASSLVYTLTGHSGNTIYF.

The V gene is TRBV6-1, the J gene TRBJ1-4, with D maybe TRBD1 (5 bases). Germline CDR1 and CDR2: MNHNS and SASEGT. The ends were cut back, 3 bases at V and 1 base at J, with 9 bases in the middle. This CDR3 has 15 residues. Here the CDR3 DNA reads TGTGCCAGCAGTGAGAAGGGACGAACTAATGAAAAACTGTTTTTT. This sequence encodes CASSEKGRTNEKLFF.

The V and J genes are TRBV19 and TRBJ1-4; no reliable D call. The CDR3 is 15 amino acids. V lost 3 bases, J lost 2 bases, and 10 bases lay in between. In germline, CDR1 is LNHDA, CDR2 SQIVND (reference sequence). CDR3 DNA sequence: TGTGCCAGTAGTATCATCGGCTCCACTAATGAAAAACTGTTTTTT. Translated, it gives CASSIIGSTNEKLFF. The complete variable domain, with remaining parts taken from reference TRBV19 and TRBJ1-4, reads DGGITQSPKYLFRKEGQNVTLSCEQNLNHDAMYWYRQDPGQGLRLIYYSQIVNDFQKGDIAEGYSVSREKKESFPLTVTSAQKNPTAFYLCASSIIGSTNEKLFFGSGTQLSVL.

The V gene is TRBV3-1 (or the pseudogene TRBV3-2), the J gene TRBJ1-1, with TRBD1 as a possible D gene (5 bases). Germline CDR1 and CDR2: LGHDT and YNNKEL (reference sequence). CDR3 length equals 16 residues. V was cut by 1 base and J by 7 bases, with 19 bases left in between. The CDR3 sequence: CASSQAPLVGAGEAFF. Written as DNA, the CDR3 is TGTGCCAGCAGCCAAGCACCACTGGTAGGGGCTGGTGAAGCTTTCTTT.

V usage is TRBV6-6 and J usage is TRBJ1-5; D not resolved. Germline V CDR1 and CDR2: MNHNY, SVGAGI (reference sequence). The CDR3 extends over 12 amino acids. Trimming took off 5 bases at V and 4 bases at J, with 6 bases between the two ends. CDR3 in amino acids: CASSTYNQPQHF. The CDR3 region has the DNA TGTGCCAGCAGTACCTATAATCAGCCCCAGCATTTT.

The chain employs TRBV10-2 and TRBJ2-3; unclear D gene. Germline CDR1 and CDR2: WSHSY and SAAADI. This CDR3 comprises 16 residues. Trimming cost V 6 bases and J 0 bases, with 16 bases left between them. CDR3 coding DNA: TGCGCCAGCAGAAGGCCGGGCGGAGCTAGCACAGATACGCAGTATTTT. It encodes CASRRPGGASTDTQYF.

This chain uses TRBV24-1 with TRBJ1-5; the match to TRBD1 covers 9 bases. The CDR3 loop spans 15 amino acids. V was clipped by 6 bases and J by 0 bases; unmatched bases: 2. CDR1 is KGHDR, CDR2 SFDVKD, per germline. In DNA, the CDR3 is TGTGCCACCAGTCCGGGACAGGGTAGCAATCAGCCCCAGCATTTT. Its translation: CATSPGQGSNQPQHF.

V is TRBV19 and J is TRBJ1-1; D unresolved. The germline V and J ends were trimmed by 0 bases and 0 bases, with 8 bases remaining between them. The CDR3 contains 15 residues. Per the germline V gene, CDR1 is LNHDA and CDR2 is SQIVND (reference sequence). CDR3: CASSIDLEVNTEAFF. As DNA, the CDR3 is TGTGCCAGTAGTATAGATCTGGAGGTGAACACTGAAGCTTTCTTT.

The chain is built from TRBV19 and TRBJ2-3; D gene unclear. Germline V gives CDR1 LNHDA, CDR2 SQIVND (reference sequence). The CDR3 covers 12 residues. Trimming left V 11 bases short and J 4 bases short, with 13 bases between. CDR3 sequence: CAGLPNSDTQYF. The CDR3 DNA sequence: TGTGCCGGGCTCCCAAATTCAGATACGCAGTATTTT.

A few counts support this clone. The chain carries TRBV11-3 and TRBJ1-1; D may be TRBD1 (6 bases). CDR1 is SGHNT, CDR2 YENEEA, per germline. CDR3 length equals 14 residues. V lost 4 bases to trimming and J lost 5 bases, with 14 bases between them. CDR3 residues: CASSSLDRGTEAFF. CDR3 DNA: TGTGCCAGCAGCTCCCTGGACAGAGGAACTGAAGCTTTCTTT. The variable domain in full, completed from reference TRBV11-3 and TRBJ1-1, reads EAGVVQSPRYKIIEKKQPVAFWCNPISGHNTLYWYLQNLGQGPELLIRYENEEAVDDSQLPKDRFSAERLKGVDSTLKIQPAELGDSAVYLCASSSLDRGTEAFFGQGTRLTVV.

V usage is TRBV10-1 and J usage is TRBJ1-1; 7 bases agree with TRBD1. The trim removed 3 bases at V and 1 base at J, leaving 8 bases unmatched. Per the germline V gene, CDR1 is WNHNN and CDR2 is SYGVQD (reference sequence). The CDR3 sequence is 16 residues long. CDR3 amino acids: CASSDPADRRNTEAFF. CDR3 bases: TGCGCCAGCAGTGACCCAGCGGACAGGAGGAACACTGAAGCTTTCTTT.

This chain links TRBV6-5 with TRBJ2-2; maybe TRBD1 (6 bases). The CDR3 is made up of 13 amino acids. With 5 bases removed from V and 6 bases from J, the gap between germline ends came to 10 bases. Germline V gene sequence: CDR1 MNHEY, CDR2 SVGAGI. The DNA of the CDR3 is TGTGCCAGCAGTATACAGGGTTCCGGGGAGCTGTTTTTT. Translated: CASSIQGSGELFF.

J is TRBJ1-4 and V is TRBV6-6, with D perhaps matching TRBD1 (5 bases). The length of the CDR3 is 15 residues. The V gene lost 4 bases and the J gene lost 8 bases, with 17 bases spanning the gap. Germline V gene lookup returns CDR1 MNHNY and CDR2 SVGAGI (reference sequence). DNA for the CDR3: TGTGCCAGCAGTTCGGAAACAGGTTATCCGGAAAAACTGTTTTTT. Translating it yields CASSSETGYPEKLFF.

The rearrangement joins TRBV28 to TRBJ2-5; D is unclear. V lost 3 bases and J lost 5, with 7 bases in between. The CDR3 length is 12 residues. Germline values: CDR1 MDHEN, CDR2 SYDVKM. CDR3 loop: CASSFSQETQYF. CDR3 DNA sequence: TGTGCCAGCAGTTTTAGTCAGGAGACCCAGTACTTC.

The V and J genes are TRBV25-1 and TRBJ2-6, with a tentative D call TRBD2 (7 bases). The germline CDR1 and CDR2 sequences are MGHDK and SYGVNS. Trimming pared 7 bases from V and 0 bases from J, leaving 19 bases between. This CDR3 has 18 amino acids. CDR3 amino acids: CASTSNQGRDSGANVLTF. In DNA, the CDR3 is TGTGCCAGCACCTCGAATCAGGGGAGGGACTCTGGGGCCAACGTCCTGACTTTC. Based on the CDR3 plus reference TRBV25-1 and TRBJ2-6, the full variable domain is EADIYQTPRYLVIGTGKKITLECSQTMGHDKMYWYQQDPGMELHLIHYSYGVNSTEKGDLSSESTVSRIRTEHFPLTLESARPSHTSQYLCASTSNQGRDSGANVLTFGAGSRLTVL.